These 30 T cell receptor beta chains came from one sample sequenced in a study of T-cell reconstitution after alpha-beta-depleted transplantation in children. During its preparation, the TCRbeta library received unique molecular identifiers. TCRdb reanalysed the PCR reads using MiXCR and keeps one entry per CDR3 protein. The sample holds roughly 490,000 distinct CDR3 sequences; approximately 10% are singletons and the top ten take around 13%. The sequenced sample was PBMCs, mostly from graft donor cells, obtained 180 days after TCRalphabeta/CD19-depleted stem cell transplant. The receptors stem from a female patient between 2 and 15 years old who had a stem cell transplant for aplastic anemia, so the T cells may come from the graft donor.

In its sample, this clonotype was seen a few times. The J gene is TRBJ2-1, the V gene TRBV12-3 or TRBV12-4; 12 bases are shared with TRBD2. There are 20 residues in the CDR3. Trimming removed 5 bases from V and 0 bases from J; junction bases left unmatched: 14. The CDR3 DNA reads TGTGCCAGCAGTGTTTTATGGACTAGCGGGACTTCCAGCTCCTACAATGAGCAGTTCTTC. Translation gives CASSVLWTSGTSSSYNEQFF.

This clonotype occurred a few times. This chain links TRBV6-5 with TRBJ2-7; either TRBD1 or TRBD2 may supply D (5 bases each). The germline V gene encodes CDR1 MNHEY and CDR2 SVGAGI. The V gene lost 4 bases and the J gene lost 4 bases, with 8 bases spanning the gap. The CDR3 length is 12 residues. The CDR3: CASSFREYEQYF. CDR3 DNA: TGTGCCAGCAGTTTCAGGGAGTACGAGCAGTACTTC.

This chain joins TRBV25-1 and TRBJ2-5; no definite D call. Germline assignment: CDR1 MGHDK and CDR2 SYGVNS. The CDR3 is 15 amino acids. Trimming took 1 base from V and 0 from J, leaving 9 bases between them. The CDR3 loop is CASSELSANQETQYF. CDR3 nucleotides: TGTGCCAGCAGTGAATTGTCGGCAAACCAAGAGACCCAGTACTTC. The whole variable domain, filled in from reference TRBV25-1 and TRBJ2-5, reads EADIYQTPRYLVIGTGKKITLECSQTMGHDKMYWYQQDPGMELHLIHYSYGVNSTEKGDLSSESTVSRIRTEHFPLTLESARPSHTSQYLCASSELSANQETQYFGPGTRLLVL.

The chain has TRBV12-3 or TRBV12-4 and TRBJ1-4, with D uncertain. The V end was cut by 7 bases, the J end by 0 bases, with 6 bases between. The CDR3 spans 13 residues. In nucleotides, the CDR3 is TGTGCCAGCACAGAGACAACTAATGAAAAACTGTTTTTT. As protein: CASTETTNEKLFF.

This clonotype appeared a few times. The V and J genes are TRBV20-1 and TRBJ2-5; D is perhaps TRBD1 (5 bases). The germline V gene encodes CDR1 DFQATT and CDR2 SNEGSKA (reference sequence). With 7 bases removed from V and 5 bases from J, the gap between germline ends came to 14 bases. This CDR3 contains 12 residues. The CDR3 region is CSVIDSGETQYF. The CDR3 nucleotides read TGCAGTGTAATAGACAGTGGGGAGACCCAGTACTTC.

This chain connects TRBV6-1 to TRBJ1-5, with no clear D. Per the germline V gene, CDR1 is MNHNS and CDR2 is SASEGT. Trimming removed 7 bases at V and 0 bases at J, with 10 bases between. CDR3 length: 14 residues. CDR3 sequence: CASKSRGSNQPQHF. In DNA form, the CDR3 reads TGTGCCAGCAAATCTCGGGGTAGCAATCAGCCCCAGCATTTT.

This clonotype came up a few times. This chain connects TRBV20-1 to TRBJ1-2; 7 nucleotides agree with TRBD1. Germline assignment: CDR1 DFQATT and CDR2 SNEGSKA (reference sequence). There are 13 residues in the CDR3. V dropped 4 bases and J dropped 4; count of bases not matched to a gene: 6. The CDR3 spells CSAIRDSLYGYTF. In DNA form, the CDR3 reads TGCAGTGCTATCAGGGACAGTCTCTATGGCTACACCTTC.

The chain uses TRBV20-1 and TRBJ2-1; no definite D call. The CDR3 is made up of 12 amino acids. Trimming cost V 2 bases and J 8 bases, with 10 bases left between them. CDR1 is DFQATT, CDR2 SNEGSKA, per germline (reference sequence). CDR3 region: CSARKGGDEQFF. For the CDR3, the DNA is TGCAGTGCTAGAAAGGGCGGAGATGAGCAGTTCTTC.

This clonotype was counted a few times. V is TRBV7-8 and J is TRBJ1-2; 9 nucleotides agree with TRBD1. V shed 6 bases, J shed 4 bases, and the junction held 6 bases outside the gene matches. There are 14 residues in the CDR3. In germline, CDR1 is SGHVS, CDR2 FQNEAQ. CDR3 sequence reads: CASRRTGEGYGYTF. In DNA, the CDR3 is TGTGCCAGCAGGCGGACAGGGGAAGGCTATGGCTACACCTTC.

This clonotype has only a few counts. The chain uses TRBV10-3 and TRBJ2-5; 11 bases line up with TRBD1. The germline V gene has CDR1 ENHRY and CDR2 SYGVKD. J was trimmed by 3 bases and V by 9 bases; bases with no gene match: 3. The CDR3 covers 13 residues. The CDR3 protein is CAIRTGGEETQYF. DNA of the CDR3: TGTGCCATTCGGACAGGGGGCGAAGAGACCCAGTACTTC.

This clonotype has just a few counts. This chain uses TRBV27 with TRBJ2-3; TRBD1 matches at 8 bases. Germline CDR1 and CDR2: MNHEY and SMNVEV (reference sequence). The V segment lost 6 bases and the J segment 5 bases; nucleotides outside the gene matches: 7. The CDR3 sequence is 14 residues long. This CDR3 reads CASSRTGLKDTQYF. The DNA of the CDR3 is TGTGCCAGCAGCAGGACAGGGTTGAAAGATACGCAGTATTTT.

The chain carries TRBV28 and TRBJ2-1, with D unclear. CDR3 length equals 15 residues. CDR1 is MDHEN and CDR2 is SYDVKM in the germline V gene. Deletions cut 3 bases from V and 9 bases from J, with 18 bases between. CDR3 loop: CASSFADFWVGEQFF. The CDR3 DNA reads as TGTGCCAGCAGTTTCGCCGACTTTTGGGTAGGTGAGCAGTTCTTC. Filled out from reference TRBV28 and TRBJ2-1, the complete variable domain reads DVKVTQSSRYLVKRTGEKVFLECVQDMDHENMFWYRQDPGLGLRLIYFSYDVKMKEKGDIPEGYSVSREKKERFSLILESASTNQTSMYLCASSFADFWVGEQFFGPGTRLTVL.

At least ten counts were recorded for this clonotype. This chain joins TRBV7-6 and TRBJ2-5; weak D call: TRBD2 (6 bases). Trimming stripped 0 bases from V and 4 bases from J, with 15 bases between. The CDR3 contains 16 residues. The germline gives CDR1 SGHVS, CDR2 FNYEAQ. In DNA, the CDR3 is TGTGCCAGCAGCTTAGCGCACGGCGGGACGGGAGAGACCCAGTACTTC. This encodes CASSLAHGGTGETQYF.

V gene TRBV27 combines with J gene TRBJ2-5; 8 nucleotides match TRBD2. The germline CDR1 and CDR2 sequences are MNHEY and SMNVEV (reference sequence). Unmatched junction bases numbered 11, after V lost 5 bases and J lost 3 bases. The CDR3 sequence is 16 residues long. The CDR3 DNA follows: TGTGCCAGCAGTCCCGGACTAGCCCCCTACGAAGAGACCCAGTACTTC. Translated: CASSPGLAPYEETQYF.

This clonotype was counted at least ten times. The chain has TRBV28 and TRBJ1-2, with D tentatively TRBD1 (6 bases). The V and J ends lost 7 bases and 4 bases respectively, with 13 bases between them. The CDR3 consists of 13 residues. Germline V CDR1 and CDR2: MDHEN, SYDVKM. The CDR3 nucleotides are TGTGCCAGCACCCCTGACAGGAGCTATGGCTACACCTTC. Protein: CASTPDRSYGYTF.

This clonotype was counted ten times or more. This chain uses TRBV29-1 with TRBJ2-1, with D perhaps TRBD1 (6 bases). Trimming took 4 bases from V and 8 from J, leaving 24 bases between them. Germline lookup yields CDR1 SQVTM and CDR2 ANQGSEA. This CDR3 has 16 amino acids. The CDR3 here is CSVGSGQLSRIDEQFF. In DNA form, the CDR3 reads TGCAGCGTTGGGTCTGGACAGCTATCTCGAATCGATGAGCAGTTCTTC.

This clonotype turned up a few times. This chain joins TRBV28 and TRBJ2-2; 9 nucleotides line up with TRBD1. The germline V gene encodes CDR1 MDHEN and CDR2 SYDVKM. The junction had 17 bases not matched to a gene; V was cut back by 6 bases and J by 0 bases. This CDR3 region has 20 residues. CDR3 DNA: TGTGCCAGCAGCCAACATGCCGGGACAGGGCTAGTATCGAACACCGGGGAGCTGTTTTTT. Translating gives CASSQHAGTGLVSNTGELFF.

This clonotype was counted many times. This chain links TRBV25-1 with TRBJ2-2; possibly TRBD2 for D (6 bases). This CDR3 region has 14 residues. Germline CDR1 MGHDK, CDR2 SYGVNS. With 8 bases removed from V and 3 bases from J, the gap between germline ends came to 13 bases. The CDR3 is CASGRTIDTGELFF. CDR3 in DNA: TGTGCCAGCGGGAGGACCATCGACACCGGGGAGCTGTTTTTT.

CDR3 residues: CSARDRAFPYGETQYF. In nucleotides, the CDR3 is TGCAGTGCTAGAGATAGGGCTTTTCCCTATGGGGAGACCCAGTACTTC. V and J are TRBV20-1 and TRBJ2-5; unclear D gene. From germline, CDR1 is DFQATT and CDR2 SNEGSKA (reference sequence). The CDR3 sequence is 16 residues long. Trimming shortened V by 0 bases and J by 5 bases, and 19 bases separated the two germline ends.

The chain carries TRBV12-3 or TRBV12-4 and TRBJ2-3; TRBD2 matches at 10 bases. After removal of 4 bases from V and 3 bases from J, the junction contained 7 bases not matched to a gene. This CDR3 has 16 amino acids. This CDR3 reads CASSSWGSGRTDTQYF. The CDR3 nucleotides are TGTGCCAGCAGTTCCTGGGGTAGCGGGAGGACAGATACGCAGTATTTT.

V usage is TRBV19 and J usage is TRBJ1-4, with TRBD1 matching over 9 bases. J gave up 7 bases and V 6 bases, and 3 bases lay outside the gene matches. Germline-derived CDR1 and CDR2 are LNHDA and SQIVND (reference sequence). This CDR3 is built from 13 residues. The CDR3 protein is CASSTGGREKLFF. For the CDR3, the DNA is TGTGCCAGTAGCACAGGGGGCCGTGAAAAACTGTTTTTT.

The chain uses TRBV6-2 or TRBV6-3 and TRBJ2-2; TRBD2 agrees at 8 bases. Germline V CDR1 and CDR2: MNHEY, SVGEGT. The CDR3 covers 20 residues. V was clipped by 2 bases and J by 7 bases; unmatched bases: 21. The chain's CDR3 is CASSYTNPSREAGDYGELFF. CDR3 coding DNA: TGTGCCAGCAGTTACACAAATCCCTCGCGGGAAGCGGGAGATTACGGGGAGCTGTTTTTT.

The chain joins TRBV9 to TRBJ2-3, with 9 nucleotides matching TRBD1. Germline CDR1 SGDLS, CDR2 YYNGEE. The ends lost 2 bases at V and 4 bases at J; junction bases unmatched: 8. This CDR3 is built from 16 residues. In DNA form, the CDR3 reads TGTGCCAGCAGCGTGGACAGGGGCGTTCCACCAGATACGCAGTATTTT. It codes for CASSVDRGVPPDTQYF. Filled out from reference TRBV9 and TRBJ2-3, the complete variable domain reads DSGVTQTPKHLITATGQRVTLRCSPRSGDLSVYWYQQSLDQGLQFLIQYYNGEERAKGNILERFSAQQFPDLHSELNLSSLELGDSALYFCASSVDRGVPPDTQYFGPGTRLTVL.

As regards this clonotype: A read error may explain this, as a much larger clone is one base away. The V gene is TRBV15, the J gene TRBJ2-5; 7 bases map to TRBD1. In germline, CDR1 is LNHNV, CDR2 YYDKDF (reference sequence). CDR3 length: 14 residues. CDR3: CATIRSWTGETQYF. DNA for the CDR3: TGTGCCACCATCAGATCTTGGACAGGCGAGACCCAGTACTTC.

This sequence joins TRBV12-3 or TRBV12-4 and TRBJ1-1, with TRBD1 matching 9 bases. This CDR3 is built from 14 residues. Trimming at V came to 6 bases and at J to 4 bases, leaving 6 bases not matched to a gene. The DNA of the CDR3 is TGTGCCAGCAGGGCGACAGGGGGGACCACTGAAGCTTTCTTT. This translates into CASRATGGTTEAFF.

The V and J genes are TRBV10-3 and TRBJ1-2, with TRBD1 matching over 7 bases. Germline CDR1 and CDR2: ENHRY and SYGVKD. V lost 0 bases to trimming and J lost 4 bases; unmatched junction nucleotides: 8. This CDR3 region has 16 residues. The CDR3 here is CAISESRQGILYGYTF. Here the CDR3 DNA reads TGTGCCATCAGTGAGTCCCGACAGGGCATTCTCTATGGCTACACCTTC.

This clonotype occurred a few times. The chain recombines TRBV18 with TRBJ2-6; no clear D gene. Germline lookup yields CDR1 KGHSH and CDR2 LQKENI. Trimming took off 6 bases at V and 0 bases at J, with 15 bases between the two ends. CDR3 size: 17 residues. CDR3 nucleotide sequence: TGTGCCAGCTCGCCTTTGTGGGTGAACTCTGGGGCCAACGTCCTGACTTTC. This translates into CASSPLWVNSGANVLTF.

In its sample, this clonotype was seen a few times. This chain joins TRBV21-1 and TRBJ2-2; no check of the table's D call, TRBD2, against the DNA was made. TRBV21-1 is described as a pseudogene. This CDR3 contains 20 residues. In nucleotides, the CDR3 is TGTGCCAGCAGCAAAGCGCTTTCCGGGGCCCATCTATTGAACACCGGGGAGCTGTTTTTT. It codes for CASSKALSGAHLLNTGELFF.

This clonotype came up a few times. The chain couples TRBV4-3 to TRBJ1-5; 7 bases fit TRBD1. V was clipped by 3 bases and J by 2 bases; unmatched bases: 4. The CDR3 totals 15 residues. The germline V gene encodes CDR1 LGHNA and CDR2 YSLEER. In DNA form, the CDR3 reads TGCGCCAGCAGCCATGACAGGGCCGGCAATCAGCCCCAGCATTTT. Translated, it gives CASSHDRAGNQPQHF.

In this sample, this clonotype turned up many times. In DNA form, the CDR3 reads TGCAGTGCTAGAGATCCGACGACAGGGTCTATGCAGCCCCAGCATTTT. Translation: CSARDPTTGSMQPQHF. The rearrangement joins TRBV20-1 to TRBJ1-5; 7 bases map to TRBD1. The CDR3 has 16 residues. Per germline, CDR1 DFQATT and CDR2 SNEGSKA (reference sequence). Trimming removed 0 bases from V and 7 bases from J; junction bases left unmatched: 12.